These 27 T cell receptor beta chains were all obtained from the same sample, sequenced in a study of CD8+CD57+ T cells in acquired aplastic anemia. CDR3 and TCR beta VDJ profiling relied on a genomic DNA template. Each CDR3 protein is one row after TCRdb ran MiXCR on the reads. The sample records about 42,000 distinct CDR3 sequences, approximately 67% being singletons. Source material: sorted CD4+, CD8+, or CD8+CD57+ T cells (not recorded which) from PBMCs. The receptors originated from a human donor in good health, serving as a control.

The chain has TRBV20-1 and TRBJ1-4; 7 nucleotides match TRBD1. J was trimmed by 5 bases and V by 4 bases; bases with no gene match: 4. This CDR3 contains 13 residues. CDR1 is DFQATT and CDR2 is SNEGSKA in the germline V gene (reference sequence). The CDR3 DNA sequence: TGCAGTGCTACGGGACAGCCAAATGAAAAACTGTTTTTT. Its protein is CSATGQPNEKLFF.

The chain employs TRBV2 and TRBJ2-3; TRBD2 aligns across 9 bases. Trimming at V came to 6 bases and at J to 4 bases, leaving 8 bases not matched to a gene. Germline-derived CDR1 and CDR2 are SNHLY and FYNNEI. This CDR3 is 15 amino acids long. The CDR3 reads CASSDGSSGADTQYF. The CDR3 DNA sequence: TGTGCCAGCAGCGACGGGTCTAGCGGGGCAGATACGCAGTATTTT.

Within the sample, this clonotype is medium-sized (0.01 to 0.1%). The chain joins TRBV15 to TRBJ2-3, with no clear D. This CDR3 has 17 amino acids. CDR1 is LNHNV and CDR2 is YYDKDF in the germline V gene (reference sequence). The V and J ends lost 4 bases and 0 bases respectively, with 17 bases between them. The DNA for the CDR3 is TGTGCCACCAGCAACCGGACCGACTCGGGTAGCACAGATACGCAGTATTTT. It translates to CATSNRTDSGSTDTQYF.

The chain uses TRBV7-6 and TRBJ1-1; D uncertain. This CDR3 is 13 amino acids long. Germline CDR1 is SGHVS and CDR2 is FNYEAQ. V was pared by 3 bases and J by 4 bases, with 9 bases between. CDR3 sequence (DNA): TGTGCCAGCAGCTTTGAGGTGGGCACTGAAGCTTTCTTT. Encoded protein: CASSFEVGTEAFF. Complete variable domain (other parts from reference TRBV7-6 and TRBJ1-1): GAGVSQSPRYKVTKRGQDVALRCDPISGHVSLYWYRQALGQGPEFLTYFNYEAQQDKSGLPNDRFSAERPEGSISTLTIQRTEQRDSAMYRCASSFEVGTEAFFGQGTRLTVV.

The rearrangement uses TRBV7-8 and TRBJ2-5, with TRBD2 matching over 10 bases. The CDR3 length is 14 residues. V was pared by 5 bases and J by 5 bases, with 5 bases of the junction left unmatched. From germline, CDR1 is SGHVS and CDR2 FQNEAQ. DNA for the CDR3: TGTGCCAGCAGCGATAAGCGGGGGGGGGAGACCCAGTACTTC. This gives the protein CASSDKRGGETQYF.

About this clonotype: One end of the junction is discordant with germline, which a read error may explain. The chain uses TRBV12-3 or TRBV12-4 and TRBJ1-5, with 7 bases that match TRBD1. The CDR3 is made up of 15 amino acids. CDR3 sequence: CASSPGRGANQPRHF. The CDR3 region has the DNA TGTGCCAGCAGTCCCGGCAGGGGGGCCAATCAGCCCCGGCATTTT.

This clonotype was recorded at least ten times. This chain connects TRBV6-5 to TRBJ1-2; D is uncertain. Per germline, CDR1 MNHEY and CDR2 SVGAGI. This CDR3 spans 13 amino acids. V shed 2 bases and J shed 7 bases, with 11 bases lying between them. CDR3 sequence (DNA): TGTGCCAGCAGTTACGGCCCCGGGGTTGGCTACACCTTC. This encodes CASSYGPGVGYTF.

This clonotype was observed once. The V gene is TRBV7-6, the J gene TRBJ1-5; TRBD1 aligns across 8 bases. The V segment lost 5 bases and the J segment 6 bases; nucleotides outside the gene matches: 3. This CDR3 is 13 amino acids long. Per the germline V gene, CDR1 is SGHVS and CDR2 is FNYEAQ. The CDR3 nucleotides are TGTGCCAGCAGCCCACAGGGGGGTCAGCCCCAGCATTTT. Translated: CASSPQGGQPQHF.

The chain joins TRBV19 to TRBJ1-1; weak D call: TRBD1 (5 bases). The CDR3 length is 14 residues. Germline V gives CDR1 LNHDA, CDR2 SQIVND (reference sequence). Deletions cut 3 bases from V and 7 bases from J, with 15 bases between. The DNA for the CDR3 is TGTGCCAGTAGTATTGTGGACAAGACAAATGAAGCTTTCTTT. This codes for CASSIVDKTNEAFF.

This clonotype has a single count. The chain links TRBV10-3 to TRBJ2-7; 9 nucleotides line up with TRBD2. Losses at the gene ends were 10 bases for V and 3 bases for J; bases not matched to a gene: 10. The CDR3 has 14 amino acids. CDR1 ENHRY and CDR2 SYGVKD come from the germline V gene. CDR3 sequence: CATSGRSGGYEQYF. CDR3 nucleotide sequence: TGTGCCACCTCCGGGCGTAGCGGGGGCTACGAGCAGTACTTC.

For this clonotype: Its ends do not fully match the called genes, so a read error is possible. The CDR3 coding sequence is TGCGCCAGCAGCCCCTCGGACAGCGGGAGTTACGAGCAGTACTTC. Encoded protein: CASSPSDSGSYEQYF. The chain recombines TRBV7-3 with TRBJ2-7, with 8 positions matching TRBD2. Germline-derived CDR1 and CDR2 are SGHTA and FQGTGA. The CDR3 consists of 15 residues.

The gene calls are TRBV2 and TRBJ2-7; D is tentatively TRBD1 or TRBD2 (5 bases each). The length of the CDR3 is 12 residues. In germline, CDR1 is SNHLY, CDR2 FYNNEI. V was cut by 1 base and J by 13 bases, with 14 bases left in between. The CDR3 here is CASSEEGRGAYF. The CDR3 DNA is TGTGCCAGCAGTGAAGAGGGCCGAGGGGCATACTTC.

The chain is built from TRBV10-3 and TRBJ2-7, with 9 bases fitting TRBD1. The CDR3 loop spans 16 amino acids. Germline V gene lookup returns CDR1 ENHRY and CDR2 SYGVKD. Trimming cost V 10 bases and J 3 bases; bases outside gene matches: 16. CDR3 nucleotide sequence: TGTGCCAGCAGCCAAGGACGAACAGGGGGCAGCTACGAGCAGTACTTC. As protein: CASSQGRTGGSYEQYF.

This clonotype showed up many times. Here the CDR3 reads CASSYTFF. The CDR3, as DNA: TGTGCCAGCAGTTATACTTTCTTT. This chain uses TRBV6-6 with TRBJ1-1, with D unclear. Germline assignment: CDR1 MNHNY and CDR2 SVGAGI (reference sequence). The CDR3 has 8 residues. Trimming left V 3 bases short and J 12 bases short, with 2 bases between.

The rearrangement joins TRBV10-1 to TRBJ1-2, with D maybe TRBD1 (5 bases). Trimming shortened V by 2 bases and J by 1 base, and 11 bases separated the two germline ends. Germline CDR1 is WNHNN and CDR2 is SYGVQD (reference sequence). The CDR3 runs 15 residues. The CDR3 loop is CASSETRQSNYGYTF. The CDR3 DNA reads TGCGCCAGCAGTGAGACCCGACAGAGTAACTATGGCTACACCTTC.

A few counts support this clonotype. The gene calls are TRBV19 and TRBJ1-2; the match to TRBD1 covers 7 bases. Trimming took 1 base from V and 3 from J; bases not matched to a gene: 2. Germline loops: CDR1 LNHDA, CDR2 SQIVND (reference sequence). The CDR3 sequence is 14 residues long. This chain's CDR3 is CASSIGQGDYGYTF. CDR3 coding DNA: TGTGCCAGTAGTATAGGTCAGGGGGACTATGGCTACACCTTC.

Many counts were recorded for this clonotype. V usage is TRBV4-1 and J usage is TRBJ2-3, with 7 bases that match TRBD2. The CDR3 extends over 16 amino acids. Losses at the gene ends were 1 base for V and 0 bases for J; bases not matched to a gene: 4. In germline, CDR1 is MGHRA, CDR2 YSYEKL. The CDR3 protein is CASSQAAGVSTDTQYF. CDR3 bases: TGCGCCAGCAGCCAAGCGGCGGGGGTTAGCACAGATACGCAGTATTTT.

The V and J genes are TRBV20-1 and TRBJ1-1; D not resolved. Trimming took off 1 base at V and 1 base at J, with 7 bases between the two ends. The CDR3 runs 13 residues. CDR1 is DFQATT, CDR2 SNEGSKA, per germline (reference sequence). CDR3 DNA: TGCAGTGCTAGAGGAGGAGGGAACACTGAAGCTTTCTTT. This translates into CSARGGGNTEAFF.

The rearrangement links TRBV19 to TRBJ2-7; D unclear. V shed 5 bases and J shed 0 bases, with 11 bases lying between them. CDR1 is LNHDA, CDR2 SQIVND, per germline (reference sequence). The CDR3 extends over 14 amino acids. The CDR3 loop is CASSVSESSYEQYF. In DNA form, the CDR3 reads TGTGCCAGTAGTGTAAGCGAAAGCTCCTACGAGCAGTACTTC.

This clonotype occurred once. The chain is built from TRBV7-2 and TRBJ2-1, with D tentatively TRBD2 (5 bases). CDR1 and CDR2 from the germline V gene are SGHTA and FQGNSA. Between the trimmed V and J ends, which lost 8 bases and 4 bases, there was a span of 9 bases. The CDR3 spans 12 residues. This CDR3 is CASGGQYNEQFF. The CDR3, as DNA: TGTGCCAGCGGCGGGCAGTACAATGAGCAGTTCTTC.

The rearrangement joins TRBV12-5 to TRBJ1-1; TRBD1 aligns across 7 bases. CDR3 length equals 13 residues. The V segment lost 2 bases and the J segment 4 bases; nucleotides outside the gene matches: 1. The germline V gene encodes CDR1 LGHNT and CDR2 FRNRAP. The CDR3 DNA sequence: TGTGCTAGTGGTTTGCAGGGGGGCACTGAAGCTTTCTTT. This codes for CASGLQGGTEAFF.

The chain has TRBV9 and TRBJ2-1; 15 bases are a match to TRBD2. CDR1 and CDR2 (germline): SGDLS, YYNGEE. Trimming removed 4 bases from V and 9 bases from J; junction bases left unmatched: 11. The CDR3 is 17 residues long. CDR3 protein: CASSSPEGLAGGVEQFF. Written as DNA, the CDR3 is TGTGCCAGCAGCTCTCCCGAGGGACTAGCGGGGGGAGTTGAGCAGTTCTTC.

The chain carries TRBV10-2 and TRBJ1-2, with a tentative D call TRBD1 (6 bases). The germline V gene encodes CDR1 WSHSY and CDR2 SAAADI. V lost 2 bases, J lost 8 bases, and 9 bases lay in between. The CDR3 consists of 12 residues. The CDR3 DNA follows: TGCGCCAGCAGTGAGCCTACAGGGGGCTACACCTTC. Amino acids: CASSEPTGGYTF.

Only a few counts were recorded for this clonotype. The rearrangement joins TRBV25-1 to TRBJ2-7, with TRBD2 as a possible D gene (6 bases). Germline CDR1 MGHDK, CDR2 SYGVNS. V was trimmed by 2 bases and J by 2 bases, leaving 10 bases between them. The CDR3 has 14 residues. The CDR3 DNA sequence: TGTGCCAGCAGTGAAGAAGGCGGGGCCTACGAGCAGTACGTC. Translating it yields CASSEEGGAYEQYV.

This clonotype was seen a handful of times. This sequence joins TRBV24-1 and TRBJ2-1; D uncertain. There are 13 residues in the CDR3. Trimming pared 3 bases from V and 8 bases from J, leaving 10 bases between. Germline CDR1 reads KGHDR; CDR2 reads SFDVKD. The CDR3 loop is CATSDAYYDEQFF. CDR3 DNA: TGTGCCACCAGTGATGCCTACTATGATGAGCAGTTCTTC.

This chain joins TRBV11-1 and TRBJ2-7, with TRBD2 as a possible D gene (6 bases). The CDR3 consists of 17 residues. Germline V gene data show CDR1 as SGHAT and CDR2 as FQDESV (reference sequence). With 1 base removed from V and 1 base from J, the gap between germline ends came to 17 bases. The chain's CDR3 is CASSLEGRAGRSYEQYF. DNA of the CDR3: TGTGCCAGCAGCTTAGAAGGCCGAGCAGGGAGGTCCTACGAGCAGTACTTC.

The V and J genes are TRBV2 and TRBJ1-2; D gene ambiguous. The CDR3 sequence is 13 residues long. V was trimmed by 2 bases and J by 5 bases, leaving 9 bases between them. Germline values: CDR1 SNHLY, CDR2 FYNNEI. CDR3 in amino acids: CASSEQSLYGYTF. The CDR3 nucleotides read TGTGCCAGCAGTGAACAGAGCCTTTATGGCTACACCTTC. The variable domain in full, completed from reference TRBV2 and TRBJ1-2, reads EPEVTQTPSHQVTQMGQEVILRCVPISNHLYFYWYRQILGQKVEFLVSFYNNEISEKSEIFDDQFSVERPDGSNFTLKIRSTKLEDSAMYFCASSEQSLYGYTFGSGTRLTVV.